Listed here are 16 T cell receptor beta chains from one sample, sequenced in a study of Ad26.COV2.S vaccination and SARS-CoV-2 variants (dated by TCRdb to the early 2020s). The sample's treatment or condition, from its label and the paper: 19 received Ad26.COV2.S at low or high dose, single or two shots; about 5 received placebo; per-sample allocation not given. For vaccine and placebo recipients, repertoires were sequenced using samples collected on day 63 after the first injection. Receptors were amplified or captured by the immunoSEQ multiplex PCR assay. TCRdb retrieved this table from immuneACCESS and kept in-frame rearrangements only. Not all clones are present; in checked studies, unresolved V genes account for under half, and no reason is known for the remainder. In all, the sample holds some 480,000 clones, and roughly nine tenths of those were seen once. The leading ten clones occupy roughly 13% of the sample.

Sequenced material: peripheral blood, taken in a trial of Ad26.COV2.S vaccine versus placebo. All receptors come from a person aged 18-65 years who received the Ad26.COV2.S COVID-19 vaccine or a placebo.

The V gene is TRBV7-9, the J gene TRBJ2-7; tentatively, D is TRBD2 (5 bases). This CDR3 is 12 amino acids long. With 3 bases removed from V and 6 bases from J, the gap between germline ends came to 9 bases. CDR1 and CDR2 from the germline V gene are SEHNR and FQNEAQ (reference sequence). The CDR3 bases are TGTGCCAGCAGCTTTCCAGCGGCCGAGCAGTACTTC. This sequence encodes CASSFPAAEQYF.

CDR3 in amino acids: CASSVTSGTSGTDTQYF. The CDR3, as DNA: TGTGCCAGCAGCGTAACGTCAGGGACTAGCGGGACAGATACGCAGTATTTT. The rearrangement joins TRBV9 to TRBJ2-3; 12 bases fit TRBD2. The J segment lost 3 bases and the V segment lost 1 base, leaving 6 bases of the junction unmatched. The CDR3 has 17 amino acids. Germline loops: CDR1 SGDLS, CDR2 YYNGEE.

This clone was seen a single time. The chain uses TRBV9 and TRBJ1-5, with D possibly being TRBD1 (5 bases). The V gene's germline CDR1 is SGDLS and CDR2 YYNGEE. V lost 0 bases to trimming and J lost 1 base, with 8 bases between them. The CDR3 spans 15 residues. CDR3 bases: TGTGCCAGCAGCGTAGGGGGGTCCAGCAATCAGCCCCAGCATTTT. This sequence encodes CASSVGGSSNQPQHF.

The CDR3: CARSSKPPGGRFF. The CDR3 nucleotides read TGTGCCAGAAGCAGCAAACCCCCGGGAGGGCGGTTCTTC. The chain employs TRBV7-5 and TRBJ2-1; TRBD2 is the table's D call and was not checked against the DNA. TRBV7-5 is a pseudogene segment. CDR3 length equals 13 residues.

The chain links TRBV7-3 to TRBJ2-5, with D perhaps TRBD1 (7 bases). This CDR3 spans 17 amino acids. Germline CDR1 and CDR2: SGHTA and FQGTGA. Trimming cost V 5 bases and J 4 bases, with 23 bases left between them. DNA for the CDR3: TGTGCCAGCAGCCCAGGGGGATCTAGGGGAGGATCAGAGACCCAGTACTTC. It specifies CASSPGGSRGGSETQYF.

The rearrangement links TRBV19 to TRBJ1-2, with D unresolved. There are 13 residues in the CDR3. The germline gives CDR1 LNHDA, CDR2 SQIVND (reference sequence). V was clipped by 4 bases and J by 0 bases, with 6 bases between them. DNA for the CDR3: TGTGCCAGTAGTACTAGGGCTAACTATGGCTACACCTTC. Protein product: CASSTRANYGYTF. The entire variable domain, with the rest obtained from reference TRBV19 and TRBJ1-2, is as follows: DGGITQSPKYLFRKEGQNVTLSCEQNLNHDAMYWYRQDPGQGLRLIYYSQIVNDFQKGDIAEGYSVSREKKESFPLTVTSAQKNPTAFYLCASSTRANYGYTFGSGTRLTVV.

The CDR3 here is CASSPTGPGDEQYF. The CDR3 coding sequence is TGCGCCAGCAGCCCGACGGGGCCTGGGGACGAGCAGTACTTC. The V and J genes are TRBV5-1 and TRBJ2-7; D possibly matches TRBD1 or TRBD2 (5 bases each). The ends were cut back, 4 bases at V and 5 bases at J, with 16 bases in the middle. Germline assignment: CDR1 SGHRS and CDR2 YFSETQ. This CDR3 spans 14 amino acids.

This chain joins TRBV3-1 (or the pseudogene TRBV3-2) and TRBJ2-1; 9 bases map to TRBD2. Per the germline V gene, CDR1 is LGHDT and CDR2 is YNNKEL (reference sequence). This CDR3 spans 15 amino acids. The V segment lost 4 bases and the J segment 7 bases; nucleotides outside the gene matches: 8. The CDR3: CASSPPGTSLNEQFF. The CDR3 coding sequence is TGTGCCAGCAGCCCCCCTGGGACTAGCCTTAATGAGCAGTTCTTC.

The chain uses TRBV5-8 and TRBJ2-1; the match to TRBD2 covers 8 bases. This CDR3 is built from 14 residues. CDR1 is SGHTS, CDR2 YDEGEE, per germline. The junction had 5 bases not matched to a gene; V was cut back by 9 bases and J by 0 bases. The chain's CDR3 is CAKREGSSYNEQFF. The DNA for the CDR3 is TGTGCCAAACGGGAGGGAAGCTCCTACAATGAGCAGTTCTTC.

V gene TRBV2 combines with J gene TRBJ1-1; D unclear. The CDR3 covers 11 residues. Deletions cut 5 bases from V and 4 bases from J, with 5 bases between. Germline V gene sequence: CDR1 SNHLY, CDR2 FYNNEI. The CDR3 loop reads CASSYSTEAFF. The CDR3 bases are TGTGCCAGCAGTTACAGCACTGAAGCTTTCTTT.

This sequence joins TRBV19 and TRBJ2-7; D unclear. The CDR3 totals 14 residues. From germline, CDR1 is LNHDA and CDR2 SQIVND (reference sequence). Trimming left V 3 bases short and J 3 bases short, with 12 bases between. The CDR3 DNA reads as TGTGCCAGTAGTATCGGTGGTACGGGCTACGAGCAGTACTTC. Translating gives CASSIGGTGYEQYF. The variable domain in full, completed from reference TRBV19 and TRBJ2-7, reads DGGITQSPKYLFRKEGQNVTLSCEQNLNHDAMYWYRQDPGQGLRLIYYSQIVNDFQKGDIAEGYSVSREKKESFPLTVTSAQKNPTAFYLCASSIGGTGYEQYFGPGTRLTVT.

The V gene is TRBV28, the J gene TRBJ2-3; 9 bases match TRBD1. CDR1 MDHEN and CDR2 SYDVKM come from the germline V gene. The CDR3 is 16 amino acids. Losses at the gene ends were 4 bases for V and 6 bases for J; bases not matched to a gene: 11. The CDR3 bases are TGTGCCAGCAGTTCCCCTGGGACAGGGTTGGTGGATACGCAGTATTTT. This encodes CASSSPGTGLVDTQYF.

In regard to this clone: This specimen includes other DNA sequences encoding the same CDR3. The chain couples TRBV30 to TRBJ2-3; D is undetermined. Deletions cut 1 base from V and 5 bases from J, with 4 bases between. CDR3 length: 11 amino acids. Germline lookup yields CDR1 GTSNPN and CDR2 SVGIG (reference sequence). CDR3 nucleotides: TGTGCCTGGAGTGCGCAAGATACGCAGTATTTT. It encodes CAWSAQDTQYF.

The rearrangement links TRBV12-5 to TRBJ2-2, with TRBD2 matching over 10 bases. This CDR3 comprises 16 residues. With 1 base clipped from V and 7 bases from J, the junction kept 6 bases outside the gene matches. Germline V gene data show CDR1 as LGHNT and CDR2 as FRNRAP. CDR3 nucleotide sequence: TGTGCTAGTGGTTTGGCGCTAGCGGGAGTCGACGGGGAGCTGTTTTTT. Translated, it gives CASGLALAGVDGELFF.

V usage is TRBV28 and J usage is TRBJ2-7; 7 positions match TRBD2. Per germline, CDR1 MDHEN and CDR2 SYDVKM. V lost 7 bases and J lost 4; bases outside the gene matches: 13. The CDR3 has 15 residues. CDR3 protein: CASTSVAGAVYEQYF. CDR3 sequence (DNA): TGTGCCAGCACATCGGTCGCGGGAGCGGTGTACGAGCAGTACTTC.

This chain joins TRBV2 and TRBJ1-6; the D gene is possibly TRBD1 (5 bases). The CDR3 is 13 residues long. The V gene's germline CDR1 is SNHLY and CDR2 FYNNEI. Trimming shortened V by 7 bases and J by 10 bases, and 14 bases separated the two germline ends. Here the CDR3 reads CASNRDLQSPLHF. The CDR3 region has the DNA TGTGCCAGCAACCGGGACCTACAATCACCCCTCCACTTT.